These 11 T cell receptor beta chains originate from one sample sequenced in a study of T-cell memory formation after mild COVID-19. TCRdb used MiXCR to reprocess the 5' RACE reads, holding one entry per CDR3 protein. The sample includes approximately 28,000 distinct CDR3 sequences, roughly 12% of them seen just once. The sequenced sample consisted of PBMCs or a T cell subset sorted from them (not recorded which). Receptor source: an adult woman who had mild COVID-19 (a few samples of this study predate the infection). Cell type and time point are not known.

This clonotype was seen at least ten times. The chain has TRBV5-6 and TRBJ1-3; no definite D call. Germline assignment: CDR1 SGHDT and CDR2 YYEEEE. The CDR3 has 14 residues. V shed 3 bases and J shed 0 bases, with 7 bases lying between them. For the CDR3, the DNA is TGTGCCAGCAGCTCACCTATCTCTGGAAACACCATATATTTT. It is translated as CASSSPISGNTIYF.

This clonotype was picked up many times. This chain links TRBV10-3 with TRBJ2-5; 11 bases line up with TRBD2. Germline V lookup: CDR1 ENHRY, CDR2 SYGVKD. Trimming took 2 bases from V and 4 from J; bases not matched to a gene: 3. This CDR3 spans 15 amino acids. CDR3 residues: CAISELAGGGETQYF. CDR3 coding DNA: TGTGCCATCAGTGAGCTAGCGGGAGGCGGAGAGACCCAGTACTTC.

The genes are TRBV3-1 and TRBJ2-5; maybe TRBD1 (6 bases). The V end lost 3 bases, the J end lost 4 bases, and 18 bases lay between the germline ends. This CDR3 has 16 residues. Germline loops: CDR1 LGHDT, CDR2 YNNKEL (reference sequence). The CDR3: CASSHAWDTNGETQYF. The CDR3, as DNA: TGTGCCAGCAGCCATGCCTGGGACACAAACGGAGAGACCCAGTACTTC.

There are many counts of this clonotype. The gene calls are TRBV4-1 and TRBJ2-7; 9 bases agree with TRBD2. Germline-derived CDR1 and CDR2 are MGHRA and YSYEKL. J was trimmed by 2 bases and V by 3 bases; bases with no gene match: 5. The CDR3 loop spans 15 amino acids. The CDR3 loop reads CASSQATSGAYEQYF. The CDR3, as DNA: TGCGCCAGCAGCCAGGCGACTAGCGGAGCCTACGAGCAGTACTTC.

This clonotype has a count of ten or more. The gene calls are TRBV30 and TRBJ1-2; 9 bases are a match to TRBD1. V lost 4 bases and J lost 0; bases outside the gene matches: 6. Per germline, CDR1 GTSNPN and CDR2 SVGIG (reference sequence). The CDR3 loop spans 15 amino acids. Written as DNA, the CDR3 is TGTGCCTGGAACAAGGGACAGGGAGCTAACTATGGCTACACCTTC. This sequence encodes CAWNKGQGANYGYTF.

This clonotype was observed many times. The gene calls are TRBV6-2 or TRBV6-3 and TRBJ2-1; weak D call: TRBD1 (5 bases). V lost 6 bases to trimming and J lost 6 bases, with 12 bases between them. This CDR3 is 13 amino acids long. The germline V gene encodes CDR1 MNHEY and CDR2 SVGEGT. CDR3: CASSSDSPNEQFF. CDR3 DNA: TGTGCCAGCAGCTCCGACAGCCCCAATGAGCAGTTCTTC.

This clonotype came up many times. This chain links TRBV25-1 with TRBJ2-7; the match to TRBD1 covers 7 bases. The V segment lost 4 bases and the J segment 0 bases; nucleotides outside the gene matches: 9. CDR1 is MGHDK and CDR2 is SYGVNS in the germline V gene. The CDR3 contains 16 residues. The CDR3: CASSAPDRASSYEQYF. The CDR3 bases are TGTGCCAGCAGTGCCCCAGACAGGGCCAGCTCCTACGAGCAGTACTTC.

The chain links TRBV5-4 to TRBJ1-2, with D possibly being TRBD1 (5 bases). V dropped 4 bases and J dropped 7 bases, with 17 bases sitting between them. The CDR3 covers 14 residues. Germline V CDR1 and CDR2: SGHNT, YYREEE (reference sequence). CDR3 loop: CASSDISVQGGYTF. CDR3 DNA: TGTGCCAGCAGCGACATATCAGTTCAGGGTGGCTACACCTTC.

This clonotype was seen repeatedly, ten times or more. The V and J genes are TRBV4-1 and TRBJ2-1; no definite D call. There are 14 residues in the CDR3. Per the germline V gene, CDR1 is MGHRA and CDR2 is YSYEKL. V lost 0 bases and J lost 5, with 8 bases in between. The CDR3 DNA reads TGCGCCAGCAGCCAAGACCCGATTCACAATGAGCAGTTCTTC. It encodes CASSQDPIHNEQFF.

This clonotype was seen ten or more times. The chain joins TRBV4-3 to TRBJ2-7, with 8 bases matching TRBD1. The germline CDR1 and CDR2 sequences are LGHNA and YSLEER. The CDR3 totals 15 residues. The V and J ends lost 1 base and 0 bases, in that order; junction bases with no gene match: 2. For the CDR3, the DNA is TGCGCCAGCAGCCAAGGACAGGGGAGCTCCTACGAGCAGTACTTC. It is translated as CASSQGQGSSYEQYF.

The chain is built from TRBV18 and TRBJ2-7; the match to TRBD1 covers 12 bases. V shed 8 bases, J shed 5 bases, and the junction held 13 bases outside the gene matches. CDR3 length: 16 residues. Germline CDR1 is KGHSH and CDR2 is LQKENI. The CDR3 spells CASHRPTGTGGDEQYF. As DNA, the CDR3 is TGTGCCAGCCACAGACCCACCGGGACAGGGGGCGACGAGCAGTACTTC.